The 28 T cell receptor beta chains in this list originate from one sample, sequenced in a study of a mutant IDH1 vaccine in newly diagnosed glioma. This sample's time point: week 11, during vaccination. Topical imiquimod accompanied each vaccine dose, which consisted of 300 ug of mutant IDH1 20-mer peptide. For these TCRs, the target antigens are not known. Sequencing used immunoSEQ multiplex PCR; TCRdb keeps in-frame clones, though not all of them. The sample shows over 60,000 clones, about 88% of them seen only once. The sequenced sample was PBMCs, obtained from a glioma patient whose treatment included an IDH1 peptide vaccine. Every receptor here comes from a man aged 40-49 years with glioma.

The chain couples TRBV5-6 to TRBJ2-5, with 11 bases fitting TRBD2. V gave up 1 base and J gave up 5 bases; unmatched junction bases: 7. Germline CDR1 and CDR2: SGHDT and YYEEEE. CDR3 size: 16 residues. The CDR3 protein is CASSLLTSGAAETQYF. CDR3 nucleotides: TGTGCCAGCAGCTTGTTGACTAGCGGGGCGGCGGAGACCCAGTACTTC.

V is TRBV11-2 and J is TRBJ2-3, with TRBD2 identical over 8 bases. The CDR3 loop spans 16 amino acids. The germline CDR1 and CDR2 sequences are SGHAT and FQNNGV. J gave up 1 base and V 5 bases, and 8 bases lay outside the gene matches. The CDR3 DNA is TGTGCCAGCAGCGCTACGTCAGCGGGAGGCACAGATACGCAGTATTTT. Its protein is CASSATSAGGTDTQYF.

The chain recombines TRBV4-3 with TRBJ2-4; tentatively, D is TRBD2 (6 bases). V was shortened by 0 bases and J by 9 bases, with 9 bases between the two germline ends. This CDR3 is 13 amino acids long. Germline V gives CDR1 LGHNA, CDR2 YSLEER. The CDR3 nucleotides are TGCGCCAGCAGCCAAGAGACTAGGAGCATTCAGTACTTC. Translated: CASSQETRSIQYF.

This chain connects TRBV7-9 to TRBJ2-3; possibly TRBD1 for D (5 bases). Germline lookup yields CDR1 SEHNR and CDR2 FQNEAQ (reference sequence). V dropped 5 bases and J dropped 0 bases, with 12 bases sitting between them. This CDR3 spans 15 amino acids. CDR3: CASSRQTDSTDTQYF. CDR3 sequence (DNA): TGTGCCAGCAGCCGGCAGACAGATAGCACAGATACGCAGTATTTT.

This chain's CDR3 is CASSQDHRATPGNQPQHF. Written as DNA, the CDR3 is TGTGCCAGCAGCCAAGATCATCGAGCCACGCCAGGCAATCAGCCCCAGCATTTT. V is TRBV4-2 and J is TRBJ1-5; D not resolved. Germline CDR1 and CDR2: LGHNA and YNFKEQ. The CDR3 is 18 residues long. Trimming shortened V by 0 bases and J by 2 bases, and 17 bases separated the two germline ends.

The chain recombines TRBV28 with TRBJ1-2; 8 nucleotides match TRBD1. Unmatched junction bases numbered 3, after V lost 6 bases and J lost 3 bases. The CDR3 contains 13 residues. Germline V lookup: CDR1 MDHEN, CDR2 SYDVKM. CDR3 nucleotide sequence: TGTGCCAGCAGGACAGGGGTCGACTATGGCTACACCTTC. Amino acids: CASRTGVDYGYTF.

The gene calls are TRBV4-3 and TRBJ1-2, with a possible D match to TRBD1 (5 bases). The CDR3 has 15 residues. Germline values: CDR1 LGHNA, CDR2 YSLEER. V lost 0 bases and J 7 bases, leaving 15 bases between the germline ends. The CDR3 DNA reads as TGCGCCAGCAGCCAAGAACGGGGGGTGATTACTGGCTACACCTTC. This sequence encodes CASSQERGVITGYTF.

This clone was observed once. The CDR3 reads CASSYSNQGRSPLHF. In DNA form, the CDR3 reads TGTGCCAGCAGTTACTCGAACCAGGGCAGGTCACCCCTCCACTTT. This chain joins TRBV6-5 and TRBJ1-6, with a tentative D call TRBD1 (5 bases). Trimming cost V 0 bases and J 10 bases, with 13 bases left between them. The CDR3 totals 15 residues. Looked up from germline, CDR1 is MNHEY and CDR2 is SVGAGI.

V and J are TRBV6-1 and TRBJ2-1; D is perhaps TRBD1 (6 bases). Germline assignment: CDR1 MNHNS and CDR2 SASEGT. The V end was cut by 0 bases, the J end by 6 bases, with 12 bases between. CDR3 size: 15 residues. For the CDR3, the DNA is TGTGCCAGCAGTGAAGCGGACGACAGGACCAATGAGCAGTTCTTC. It codes for CASSEADDRTNEQFF.

The chain combines TRBV6-5 with TRBJ2-7; the D call may be TRBD1 or TRBD2 (5 bases each). V shed 2 bases and J shed 2 bases, with 7 bases lying between them. Germline values: CDR1 MNHEY, CDR2 SVGAGI. CDR3 length: 13 amino acids. The CDR3 protein is CASSYGGTYEQYF. Written as DNA, the CDR3 is TGTGCCAGCAGTTACGGGGGAACCTACGAGCAGTACTTC.

The CDR3 reads CASSPGGTHNEQFF. The CDR3 DNA is TGTGCCAGCTCACCGGGAGGTACCCACAATGAGCAGTTCTTC. The V gene is TRBV18, the J gene TRBJ2-1; the D gene is possibly TRBD2 (6 bases). CDR3 size: 14 residues. V gave up 3 bases and J gave up 5 bases, with 11 bases separating them. Germline V gene lookup returns CDR1 KGHSH and CDR2 LQKENI.

The rearrangement joins TRBV7-9 to TRBJ2-1; 11 bases fit TRBD2. V lost 3 bases to trimming and J lost 3 bases; unmatched junction nucleotides: 4. Looked up from germline, CDR1 is SEHNR and CDR2 is FQNEAQ (reference sequence). The CDR3 runs 16 residues. CDR3 bases: TGTGCCAGCAGCTTCTTAGCGGGGGGGATCTACAATGAGCAGTTCTTC. This sequence encodes CASSFLAGGIYNEQFF.

This rearrangement joins TRBV7-9 to TRBJ2-5, with D uncertain. V was pared by 1 base and J by 1 base, with 10 bases between. Germline-derived CDR1 and CDR2 are SEHNR and FQNEAQ (reference sequence). The CDR3 is made up of 15 amino acids. CDR3 sequence reads: CASSLVVGSQETQYF. In nucleotides, the CDR3 is TGTGCCAGCAGCTTAGTTGTAGGCAGCCAAGAGACCCAGTACTTC.

This clone was observed once. The chain recombines TRBV27 with TRBJ2-3, with 9 nucleotides matching TRBD2. CDR3 length: 18 residues. Germline CDR1 MNHEY, CDR2 SMNVEV (reference sequence). V dropped 4 bases and J dropped 0; count of bases not matched to a gene: 11. The DNA for the CDR3 is TGTGCCAGCAGTTCCGCGCCCATTACTAGCGGGAGCACAGATACGCAGTATTTT. Its translation: CASSSAPITSGSTDTQYF.

The rearrangement joins TRBV10-3 to TRBJ1-2; D is unresolved. Per the germline V gene, CDR1 is ENHRY and CDR2 is SYGVKD. V lost 8 bases, J lost 6 bases, and 16 bases lay in between. The CDR3 consists of 13 residues. CDR3 protein: CAIGPRTRDGYTF. The CDR3 DNA follows: TGTGCCATCGGGCCTAGGACCAGAGATGGCTACACCTTC.

The J gene is TRBJ2-3, the V gene TRBV11-2, with D unclear. Per germline, CDR1 SGHAT and CDR2 FQNNGV. The V and J ends lost 0 bases and 2 bases respectively, with 15 bases between them. The CDR3 is 17 amino acids. CDR3 amino acids: CASSLDLGLPPTDTQYF. For the CDR3, the DNA is TGTGCCAGCAGCTTAGATCTTGGATTACCCCCCACAGATACGCAGTATTTT.

The chain is built from TRBV5-4 and TRBJ2-1; TRBD1 might be the D (5 bases). Trimming stripped 5 bases from V and 0 bases from J, with 12 bases between. The CDR3 consists of 15 residues. Germline V gene lookup returns CDR1 SGHNT and CDR2 YYREEE (reference sequence). The CDR3 reads CASRKRGSSYNEQFF. The CDR3 DNA is TGTGCCAGCAGAAAAAGGGGTTCCTCCTACAATGAGCAGTTCTTC.

In this sample, this clone turned up once. The genes are TRBV18 and TRBJ2-2; D remains unclear. Germline lookup yields CDR1 KGHSH and CDR2 LQKENI. The CDR3 sequence is 11 residues long. V was clipped by 6 bases and J by 6 bases, with 5 bases between them. In nucleotides, the CDR3 is TGTGCCAGCTCGACCCCCGGGGAGCTGTTTTTT. Protein sequence: CASSTPGELFF.

The chain couples TRBV7-8 to TRBJ1-2; tentative D call: TRBD1 (5 bases). Between the trimmed V and J ends, which lost 4 bases and 0 bases, there was a span of 21 bases. The CDR3 is 18 residues long. CDR1 is SGHVS and CDR2 is FQNEAQ in the germline V gene. CDR3 protein: CASSSRRQTEDTNYGYTF. CDR3 nucleotides: TGTGCCAGCAGCTCACGTCGTCAGACTGAGGACACTAACTATGGCTACACCTTC.

The chain links TRBV7-2 to TRBJ2-5; D uncertain. The CDR3 covers 14 residues. V was shortened by 1 base and J by 1 base, with 7 bases between the two germline ends. The germline V gene has CDR1 SGHTA and CDR2 FQGNSA. CDR3 residues: CASSLDHGQETQYF. The CDR3 nucleotides are TGTGCCAGCAGCTTAGACCACGGCCAAGAGACCCAGTACTTC.

For the CDR3, the DNA is TGTGCCAGCAGCGCCTTTCGGGAGCAAGAGGAGCAGTACTTC. Translating gives CASSAFREQEEQYF. V is TRBV7-9 and J is TRBJ2-7; tentative D call: TRBD2 (6 bases). V was pared by 5 bases and J by 7 bases, with 18 bases between. Germline assignment: CDR1 SEHNR and CDR2 FQNEAQ (reference sequence). The CDR3 consists of 14 residues.

This chain joins TRBV21-1 and TRBJ1-2. TRBV21-1 constitutes a pseudogene. There are 15 residues in the CDR3. The CDR3 loop reads CASSKVAFLNYGYTF. CDR3 coding DNA: TGTGCCAGCAGCAAAGTAGCTTTTCTTAACTATGGCTACACCTTC.

The chain recombines TRBV4-2 with TRBJ2-2, with TRBD1 as a possible D gene (6 bases). CDR3 length equals 17 residues. V was shortened by 4 bases and J by 6 bases, with 21 bases between the two germline ends. Germline CDR1 LGHNA, CDR2 YNFKEQ. CDR3 bases: TGTGCCAGCAGCCCCATGTATATAGGGGGTATCGCCGGGGAGCTGTTTTTT. Translation gives CASSPMYIGGIAGELFF.

The chain uses TRBV10-3 and TRBJ2-5, with 12 bases lining up with TRBD1. J lost 4 bases, V lost 6 bases, and 9 bases had no gene match. Looked up from germline, CDR1 is ENHRY and CDR2 is SYGVKD. There are 16 residues in the CDR3. The CDR3 loop is CAISQRDRGQVETQYF. CDR3 DNA sequence: TGTGCCATCAGCCAGAGGGACAGGGGGCAGGTAGAGACCCAGTACTTC.

The V and J genes are TRBV19 and TRBJ1-6, with no clear D. The CDR3 consists of 14 residues. V gave up 3 bases and J gave up 8 bases, with 11 bases separating them. Per the germline V gene, CDR1 is LNHDA and CDR2 is SQIVND (reference sequence). DNA for the CDR3: TGTGCCAGTAGTATTAGATACGGAGATTCACCCCTCCACTTT. Its protein is CASSIRYGDSPLHF.

The V call is TRBV28, the J call TRBJ1-2; perhaps TRBD1 as D (5 bases). The germline gives CDR1 MDHEN, CDR2 SYDVKM. This CDR3 spans 15 amino acids. Trimming took off 8 bases at V and 7 bases at J, with 23 bases between the two ends. This CDR3 reads CASSPRGSGGGGYTF. The CDR3, as DNA: TGTGCCAGCTCCCCCCGAGGGTCGGGGGGGGGTGGCTACACCTTC.

This clone occurred a few times. The gene calls are TRBV28 and TRBJ2-5, with TRBD2 matching over 13 bases. V was clipped by 6 bases and J by 7 bases; unmatched bases: 11. The length of the CDR3 is 16 residues. The germline gives CDR1 MDHEN, CDR2 SYDVKM. In nucleotides, the CDR3 is TGTGCCAGCAGCCTCGCAGGACTAGCGGGAGAGGCGACCCAGTACTTC. It codes for CASSLAGLAGEATQYF.

This clone was seen more than once but under ten times. The chain combines TRBV6-5 with TRBJ1-5; D is uncertain. V was clipped by 2 bases and J by 4 bases, with 9 bases between them. The germline gives CDR1 MNHEY, CDR2 SVGAGI. The CDR3 is 14 residues long. Here the CDR3 reads CASSYGGNNQPQHF. In DNA form, the CDR3 reads TGTGCCAGCAGTTACGGAGGGAATAATCAGCCCCAGCATTTT.